Shown below are 16 T cell receptor beta chains from a single sample sequenced in a study of radiotherapy plus CTLA-4 blockade in lung cancer (dated by TCRdb to the late 2010s). Library preparation was by the immunoSEQ multiplex PCR assay. Imported from immuneACCESS, the table was reduced by TCRdb to in-frame sequences with V and J called. These copies leave out some clones; in studies compared against another copy, an unresolved V gene accounts for under half, and the cause of the remainder is not known. In all, the sample holds around 120,000 clones, and about 83% of those were seen once. Jointly, the top ten make up approximately 5% of the sample. The sample here was peripheral blood, taken from a patient treated with radiotherapy plus ipilimumab. These receptors were taken from a human donor with non-small cell lung cancer who had a partial response to radiotherapy plus ipilimumab.

Regarding this clone: The germline gene is not matched at one end of the junction; a read error may be the cause. This rearrangement joins TRBV5-1 to TRBJ2-5, with 11 bases aligning to TRBD2. CDR1 SGHRS and CDR2 YFSETQ come from the germline V gene. The CDR3 runs to 15 residues. The CDR3 sequence: CASSLLAGGQEAQYF. Written as DNA, the CDR3 is TGCGCCAGCAGCTTGCTAGCGGGAGGCCAAGAGGCCCAGTACTTC.

This chain connects TRBV5-4 to TRBJ2-2, with TRBD2 matching 13 bases. The CDR3 has 16 residues. With 4 bases clipped from V and 5 bases from J, the junction kept 5 bases outside the gene matches. Germline V gene lookup returns CDR1 SGHNT and CDR2 YYREEE (reference sequence). The CDR3 protein is CASSAGTSGTTGELFF. The CDR3 nucleotides read TGTGCCAGCAGCGCTGGGACTAGCGGGACTACCGGGGAGCTGTTTTTT.

This clone was observed a few times. The chain joins TRBV5-1 to TRBJ2-7, with 9 bases fitting TRBD1. The CDR3 runs 15 residues. The J segment lost 3 bases and the V segment lost 2 bases, leaving 6 bases of the junction unmatched. Germline V gives CDR1 SGHRS, CDR2 YFSETQ. The CDR3 here is CASSFGTGFVYEQYF. Here the CDR3 DNA reads TGCGCCAGCAGCTTCGGGACAGGGTTTGTCTACGAGCAGTACTTC. The whole variable domain, filled in from reference TRBV5-1 and TRBJ2-7, reads KAGVTQTPRYLIKTRGQQVTLSCSPISGHRSVSWYQQTPGQGLQFLFEYFSETQRNKGNFPGRFSGRQFSNSRSEMNVSTLELGDSALYLCASSFGTGFVYEQYFGPGTRLTVT.

The CDR3 is CASSQGGGNQPQHF. The CDR3 DNA sequence: TGCGCCAGCAGCCAGGGAGGGGGCAATCAGCCCCAGCATTTT. The chain has TRBV5-1 and TRBJ1-5, with D maybe TRBD1 (5 bases). The germline V gene encodes CDR1 SGHRS and CDR2 YFSETQ. The length of the CDR3 is 14 residues. V lost 4 bases and J 2 bases, leaving 10 bases between the germline ends.

This rearrangement joins TRBV28 to TRBJ2-7, with D possibly TRBD2 on 5 matching bases. Germline CDR1 and CDR2: MDHEN and SYDVKM. The CDR3 is 16 residues long. Deletions cut 5 bases from V and 1 base from J, with 18 bases between. CDR3 coding DNA: TGTGCCAGCAGTGAGCCGTTCCAGCGGCTATCCTACGAGCAGTACTTC. Protein: CASSEPFQRLSYEQYF.

This chain connects TRBV2 to TRBJ1-5; TRBD1 agrees at 7 bases. Per the germline V gene, CDR1 is SNHLY and CDR2 is FYNNEI. The CDR3 is 15 amino acids. V was clipped by 6 bases and J by 4 bases; unmatched bases: 9. In DNA, the CDR3 is TGTGCCAGCAGGGATGACAGGGCCGGGAATCAGCCCCAGCATTTT. It translates to CASRDDRAGNQPQHF.

The chain links TRBV6-5 to TRBJ1-5; 9 bases are a match to TRBD1. In germline, CDR1 is MNHEY, CDR2 SVGAGI. J gave up 5 bases and V 7 bases, and 6 bases lay outside the gene matches. The CDR3 totals 14 residues. The CDR3 sequence: CASTKRQGDQPQHF. The CDR3 nucleotides read TGTGCCAGCACAAAAAGACAGGGGGATCAGCCCCAGCATTTT.

In the case of this clone: One junction end does not reproduce the germline sequence, and a read error may be involved. The chain joins TRBV2 to TRBJ2-7; a possible D gene is TRBD1 (6 bases). Germline loops: CDR1 SNHLY, CDR2 FYNNEI. The CDR3 runs 11 residues. CDR3 in amino acids: CASRFGQLRAF. CDR3 DNA sequence: TGTGCCAGCAGGTTCGGACAGTTGCGGGCGTTC.

This chain connects TRBV28 to TRBJ2-1, with 11 bases identical to TRBD2. Germline V lookup: CDR1 MDHEN, CDR2 SYDVKM. The CDR3 is 14 residues long. The V segment lost 9 bases and the J segment 7 bases; nucleotides outside the gene matches: 8. This CDR3 reads CARSGTSGENEQFF. Here the CDR3 DNA reads TGTGCCAGATCCGGGACTAGCGGAGAGAATGAGCAGTTCTTC.

The chain combines TRBV28 with TRBJ1-2; 9 nucleotides match TRBD1. The germline V gene has CDR1 MDHEN and CDR2 SYDVKM. J gave up 5 bases and V 7 bases, and 8 bases lay outside the gene matches. The CDR3 loop spans 14 amino acids. CDR3 loop: CASTTPQGAYGYTF. The DNA of the CDR3 is TGTGCCAGCACCACCCCACAGGGGGCTTATGGCTACACCTTC.

The rearrangement links TRBV6-5 to TRBJ2-7; 11 bases are shared with TRBD1. CDR1 and CDR2 from the germline V gene are MNHEY and SVGAGI. The trim removed 7 bases at V and 3 bases at J, leaving 8 bases unmatched. The CDR3 has 15 residues. CDR3 sequence reads: CASKRGQGAIYEQYV. The CDR3 bases are TGTGCCAGCAAACGCGGACAGGGGGCAATCTACGAGCAGTACGTC.

V usage is TRBV19 and J usage is TRBJ2-7, with 7 bases fitting TRBD2. Germline CDR1 reads LNHDA; CDR2 reads SQIVND (reference sequence). The CDR3 is made up of 13 amino acids. V dropped 3 bases and J dropped 3; count of bases not matched to a gene: 2. This CDR3 reads CASSMSGNYEQYF. CDR3 nucleotide sequence: TGTGCCAGTAGTATGAGCGGGAACTACGAGCAGTACTTC.

The table lists this clone with many counts. The gene calls are TRBV28 and TRBJ1-5; D perhaps matches TRBD1 (5 bases). CDR3 length equals 14 residues. Germline values: CDR1 MDHEN, CDR2 SYDVKM. V gave up 8 bases and J gave up 0 bases, with 11 bases separating them. CDR3 nucleotides: TGTGCCAGCGGGCAGGGAGGTAGCAATCAGCCCCAGCATTTT. It codes for CASGQGGSNQPQHF.

This chain uses TRBV11-3 with TRBJ2-2; TRBD2 matches at 13 bases. This CDR3 contains 16 residues. Trimming removed 5 bases from V and 5 bases from J; junction bases left unmatched: 5. CDR1 and CDR2 from the germline V gene are SGHNT and YENEEA. In DNA, the CDR3 is TGTGCCAGCAGCCCACTAGCGGGAGGGCGTACCGGGGAGCTGTTTTTT. It codes for CASSPLAGGRTGELFF.

J is TRBJ1-1 and V is TRBV28; D is unresolved. The CDR3 spans 12 residues. V was pared by 3 bases and J by 9 bases, with 11 bases between. CDR1 is MDHEN and CDR2 is SYDVKM in the germline V gene. The CDR3 bases are TGTGCCAGCAGTTTTAGGAGGATCCAAGCTTTCTTT. Translating gives CASSFRRIQAFF.

The CDR3 sequence is CAWSVAGRWNTEAFF. The CDR3 DNA reads as TGTGCCTGGAGTGTTGCAGGGCGGTGGAACACTGAAGCTTTCTTT. The genes are TRBV30 and TRBJ1-1, with a possible D match to TRBD1 (5 bases). The CDR3 length is 15 residues. V was trimmed by 0 bases and J by 1 base, leaving 12 bases between them. Germline lookup yields CDR1 GTSNPN and CDR2 SVGIG (reference sequence).